These 3 T cell receptor beta chains came from one sample sequenced in a study of vaccination effects on CD4 cells after COVID-19. For these receptors, no antigen is known. Isolation of CD4+ T cells took place after more than 9 days of culture. The table came from immunoSEQ multiplex PCR; TCRdb's copy has only in-frame clones and leaves some out. The table shows 45,000 to 60,000 clones, with about 83% occurring only once. Source: CD4+ T cells from PBMCs cultured without peptide, taken before COVID-19 vaccination. Receptors were obtained from a human donor who received a COVID-19 vaccine.

The J gene is TRBJ1-1, the V gene TRBV30; D not resolved. V lost 0 bases and J 0 bases, leaving 8 bases between the germline ends. From germline, CDR1 is GTSNPN and CDR2 SVGIG (reference sequence). This CDR3 is built from 14 residues. The DNA for the CDR3 is TGTGCCTGGAGTGTACAGCCCATGAACACTGAAGCTTTCTTT. This codes for CAWSVQPMNTEAFF. The full variable domain, in which reference TRBV30 and TRBJ1-1 provide the parts outside the CDR3, is SQTIHQWPATLVQPVGSPLSLECTVEGTSNPNLYWYRQAAGRGLQLLFYSVGIGQISSEVPQNLSASRPQDRQFILSSKKLLLSDSGFYLCAWSVQPMNTEAFFGQGTRLTVV.

The chain combines TRBV19 with TRBJ2-3; 12 bases fit TRBD2. V gave up 4 bases and J gave up 4 bases; unmatched junction bases: 9. Germline CDR1 reads LNHDA; CDR2 reads SQIVND (reference sequence). The CDR3 totals 17 residues. The CDR3 protein is CASSRTSGAMRADTQYF. The CDR3 DNA sequence: TGTGCCAGTAGTAGGACTAGCGGGGCGATGAGAGCAGATACGCAGTATTTT. Filled out from reference TRBV19 and TRBJ2-3, the complete variable domain reads DGGITQSPKYLFRKEGQNVTLSCEQNLNHDAMYWYRQDPGQGLRLIYYSQIVNDFQKGDIAEGYSVSREKKESFPLTVTSAQKNPTAFYLCASSRTSGAMRADTQYFGPGTRLTVL.

The J gene is TRBJ2-1, the V gene TRBV9; 9 nucleotides match TRBD2. Germline loops: CDR1 SGDLS, CDR2 YYNGEE. The V gene end was trimmed by 0 bases and the J gene end by 8 bases; junction bases not matched to a gene: 6. The CDR3 covers 15 residues. CDR3 bases: TGTGCCAGCAGCGTAGACGCGGGGGGGGTGTATGAGCAGTTCTTC. Protein: CASSVDAGGVYEQFF.